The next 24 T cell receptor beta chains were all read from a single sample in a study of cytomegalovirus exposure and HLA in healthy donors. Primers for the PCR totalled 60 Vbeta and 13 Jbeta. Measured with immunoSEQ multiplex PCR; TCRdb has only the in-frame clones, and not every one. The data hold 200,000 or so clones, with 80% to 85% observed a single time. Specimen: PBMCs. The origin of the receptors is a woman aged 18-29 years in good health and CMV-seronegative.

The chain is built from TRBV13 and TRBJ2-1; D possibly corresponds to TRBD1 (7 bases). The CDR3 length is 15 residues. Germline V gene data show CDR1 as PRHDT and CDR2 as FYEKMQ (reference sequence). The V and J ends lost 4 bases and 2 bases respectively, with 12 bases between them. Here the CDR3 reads CASSSRGETYNEQFF. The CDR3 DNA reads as TGTGCCAGCAGCTCCAGGGGGGAGACCTACAATGAGCAGTTCTTC.

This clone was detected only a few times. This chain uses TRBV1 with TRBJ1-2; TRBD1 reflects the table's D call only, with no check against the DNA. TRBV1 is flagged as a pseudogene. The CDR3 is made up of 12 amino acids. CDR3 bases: TGCACCAGGGGGACAGCCCATTATGGCTACACCTTC. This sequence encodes CTRGTAHYGYTF.

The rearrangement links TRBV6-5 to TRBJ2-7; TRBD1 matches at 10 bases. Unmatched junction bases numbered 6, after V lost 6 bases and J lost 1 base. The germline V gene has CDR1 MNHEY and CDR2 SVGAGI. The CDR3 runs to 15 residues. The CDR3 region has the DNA TGTGCCAGCAGACGTCGGGACAGGGGTTCCTACGAGCAGTACTTC. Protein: CASRRRDRGSYEQYF.

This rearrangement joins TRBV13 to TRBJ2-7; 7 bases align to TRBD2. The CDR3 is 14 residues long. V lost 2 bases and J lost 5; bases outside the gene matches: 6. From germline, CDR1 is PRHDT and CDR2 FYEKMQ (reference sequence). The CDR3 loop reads CASSLPGGGDEQYF. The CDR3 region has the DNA TGTGCCAGCAGCTTACCGGGGGGAGGGGACGAGCAGTACTTC.

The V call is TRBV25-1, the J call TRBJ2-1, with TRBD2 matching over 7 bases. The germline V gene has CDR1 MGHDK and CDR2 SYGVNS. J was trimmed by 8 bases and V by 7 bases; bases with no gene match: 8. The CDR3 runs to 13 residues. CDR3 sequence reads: CASTGGGPDEQFF. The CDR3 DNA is TGTGCCAGCACGGGGGGAGGGCCTGATGAGCAGTTCTTC.

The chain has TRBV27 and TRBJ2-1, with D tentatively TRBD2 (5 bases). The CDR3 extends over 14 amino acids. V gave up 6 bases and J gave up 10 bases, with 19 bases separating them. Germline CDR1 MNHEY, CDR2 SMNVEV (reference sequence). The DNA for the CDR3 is TGTGCCAGCAGCGCCGGGATTGGCGTGGCCGAGCAGTTCTTC. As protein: CASSAGIGVAEQFF.

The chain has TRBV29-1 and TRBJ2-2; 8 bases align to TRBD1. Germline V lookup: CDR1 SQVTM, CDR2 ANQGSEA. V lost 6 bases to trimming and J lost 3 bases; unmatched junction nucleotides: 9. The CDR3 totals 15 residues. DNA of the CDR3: TGCAGCGTACACAGGGGGAAGGGGCACACCGGGGAGCTGTTTTTT. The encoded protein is CSVHRGKGHTGELFF.

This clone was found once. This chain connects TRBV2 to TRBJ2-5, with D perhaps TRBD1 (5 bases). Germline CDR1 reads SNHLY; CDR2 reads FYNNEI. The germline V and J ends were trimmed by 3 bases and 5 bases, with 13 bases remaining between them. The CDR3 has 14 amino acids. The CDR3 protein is CASSETDNGETQYF. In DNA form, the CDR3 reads TGTGCCAGCAGTGAGACGGACAACGGGGAGACCCAGTACTTC.

The CDR3 bases are TGTGCCTGGAGGGGAGTCCGAGAGACCCAGTACTTC. This sequence encodes CAWRGVRETQYF. The chain recombines TRBV30 with TRBJ2-5, with D possibly TRBD2 on 5 matching bases. Trimming removed 3 bases at V and 4 bases at J, with 9 bases between. The CDR3 has 12 residues. Per the germline V gene, CDR1 is GTSNPN and CDR2 is SVGIG (reference sequence).

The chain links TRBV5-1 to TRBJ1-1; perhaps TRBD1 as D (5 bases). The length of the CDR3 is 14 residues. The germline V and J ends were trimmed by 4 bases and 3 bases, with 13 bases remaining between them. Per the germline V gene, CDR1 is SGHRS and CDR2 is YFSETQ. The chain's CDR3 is CASSPFEGDTEAFF. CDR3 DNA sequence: TGCGCCAGCAGCCCCTTTGAAGGGGACACTGAAGCTTTCTTT.

This CDR3 is CASSSRTVNQPQHF. CDR3 bases: TGTGCCAGCAGCAGCCGGACAGTCAATCAGCCCCAGCATTTT. V and J are TRBV5-6 and TRBJ1-5; possibly TRBD1 for D (6 bases). Trimming cost V 4 bases and J 3 bases, with 11 bases left between them. Germline V gene data show CDR1 as SGHDT and CDR2 as YYEEEE. This CDR3 has 14 residues.

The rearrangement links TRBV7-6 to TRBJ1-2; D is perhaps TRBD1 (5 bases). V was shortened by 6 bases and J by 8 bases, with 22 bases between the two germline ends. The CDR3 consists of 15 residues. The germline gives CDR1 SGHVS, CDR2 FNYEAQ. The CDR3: CASSQGARVVRGYTF. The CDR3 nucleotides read TGTGCCAGCAGTCAAGGGGCCAGGGTCGTACGGGGCTACACCTTC.

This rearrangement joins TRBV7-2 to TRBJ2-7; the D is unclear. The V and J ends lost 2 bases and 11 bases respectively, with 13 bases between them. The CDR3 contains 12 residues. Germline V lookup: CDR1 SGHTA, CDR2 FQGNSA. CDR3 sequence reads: CASSLSNSFEYF. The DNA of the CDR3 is TGTGCCAGCAGCTTAAGTAATAGCTTCGAGTACTTC.

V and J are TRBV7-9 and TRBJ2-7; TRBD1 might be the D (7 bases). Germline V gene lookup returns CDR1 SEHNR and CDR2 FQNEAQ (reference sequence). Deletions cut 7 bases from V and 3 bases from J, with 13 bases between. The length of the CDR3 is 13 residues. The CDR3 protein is CASTGGQGYEQYF. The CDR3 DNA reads TGTGCCAGCACAGGGGGGCAAGGCTACGAGCAGTACTTC.

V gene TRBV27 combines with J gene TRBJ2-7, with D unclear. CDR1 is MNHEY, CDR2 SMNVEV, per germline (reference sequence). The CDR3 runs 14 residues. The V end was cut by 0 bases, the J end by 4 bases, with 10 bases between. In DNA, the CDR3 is TGTGCCAGCAGTTTATCCCGGTATTCGTACGAGCAGTACTTC. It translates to CASSLSRYSYEQYF.

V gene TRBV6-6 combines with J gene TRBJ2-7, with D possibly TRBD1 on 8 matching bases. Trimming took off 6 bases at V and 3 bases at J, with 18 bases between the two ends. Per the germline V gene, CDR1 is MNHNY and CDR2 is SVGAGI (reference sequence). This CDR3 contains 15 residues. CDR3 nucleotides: TGTGCCAGCAGCTACAGGGGGGGCGGGGGCTACGAGCAGTACTTC. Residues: CASSYRGGGGYEQYF.

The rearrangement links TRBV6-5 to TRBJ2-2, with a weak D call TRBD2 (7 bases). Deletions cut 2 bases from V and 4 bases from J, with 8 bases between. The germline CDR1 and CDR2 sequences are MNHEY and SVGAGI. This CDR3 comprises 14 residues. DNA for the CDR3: TGTGCCAGCAGTTACAGGGGGGGCACCGGGGAGCTGTTTTTT. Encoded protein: CASSYRGGTGELFF.

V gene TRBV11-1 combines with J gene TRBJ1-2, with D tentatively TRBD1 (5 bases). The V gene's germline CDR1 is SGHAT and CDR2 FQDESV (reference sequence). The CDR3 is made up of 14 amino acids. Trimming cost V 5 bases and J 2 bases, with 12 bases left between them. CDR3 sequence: CASSLGETNYGYTF. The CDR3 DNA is TGTGCCAGCAGCCTAGGGGAGACCAACTATGGCTACACCTTC.

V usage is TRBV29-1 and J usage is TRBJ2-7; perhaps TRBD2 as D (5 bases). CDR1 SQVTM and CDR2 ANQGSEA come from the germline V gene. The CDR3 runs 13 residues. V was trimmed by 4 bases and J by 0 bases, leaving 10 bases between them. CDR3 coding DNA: TGCAGCGTTGCCGCGGGTCTCTCCTACGAGCAGTACTTC. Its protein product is CSVAAGLSYEQYF.

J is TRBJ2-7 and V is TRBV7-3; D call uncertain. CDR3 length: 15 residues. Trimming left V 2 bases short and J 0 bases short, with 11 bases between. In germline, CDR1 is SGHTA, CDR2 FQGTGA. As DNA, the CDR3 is TGTGCCAGCAGCTTAGACCTAGGCCACTCCTACGAGCAGTACTTC. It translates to CASSLDLGHSYEQYF.

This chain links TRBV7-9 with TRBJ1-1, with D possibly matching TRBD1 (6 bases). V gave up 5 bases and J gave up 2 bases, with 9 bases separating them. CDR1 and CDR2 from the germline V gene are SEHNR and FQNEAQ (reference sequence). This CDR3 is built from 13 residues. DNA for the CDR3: TGTGCCAGCAGCCCGACAGGAAACACTGAAGCTTTCTTT. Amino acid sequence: CASSPTGNTEAFF.

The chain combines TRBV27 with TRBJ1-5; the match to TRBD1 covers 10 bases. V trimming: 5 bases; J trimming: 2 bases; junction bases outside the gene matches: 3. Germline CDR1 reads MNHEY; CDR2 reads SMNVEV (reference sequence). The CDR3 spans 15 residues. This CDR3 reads CASSDGTGGNQPQHF. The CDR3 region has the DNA TGTGCCAGCAGTGATGGGACAGGGGGCAATCAGCCCCAGCATTTT.

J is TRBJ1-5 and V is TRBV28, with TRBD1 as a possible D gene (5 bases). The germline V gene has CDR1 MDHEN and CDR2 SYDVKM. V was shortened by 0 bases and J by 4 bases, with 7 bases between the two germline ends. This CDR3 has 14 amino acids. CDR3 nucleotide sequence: TGTGCCAGCAGTTTATGGGGGGGTAATCAGCCCCAGCATTTT. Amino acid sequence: CASSLWGGNQPQHF.

DNA for the CDR3: TGTGCCAGCTCACCAGGGTCTGCGGGAAGCAATCAGCCCCAGCATTTT. It encodes CASSPGSAGSNQPQHF. V and J are TRBV18 and TRBJ1-5, with unresolved D. Germline V gene lookup returns CDR1 KGHSH and CDR2 LQKENI. Trimming pared 2 bases from V and 1 base from J, leaving 12 bases between. The CDR3 is made up of 16 amino acids.